This record looks at one T cell receptor (beta chain) sequence and its context. This sample was included in a study of T cell responses to AZD1222 COVID-19 vaccine. Assay used: immunoSEQ multiplex PCR; TCRdb lists only in-frame clones, some missing. Of about 70,000 clones listed, less than 95% are singletons. V lost 3 bases and J lost 3, with 3 bases in between. The V gene's germline CDR1 is MGHDK and CDR2 SYGVNS. CDR3 length equals 12 residues. The V and J genes are TRBV25-1 and TRBJ1-3; D is unresolved. This sequence was found in an adult who received the AZD1222 COVID-19 vaccine. Sequences were derived from peripheral blood, sampled 28 days after the second AZD1222 dose. CDR3 sequence: CASSERGNTIYF. The DNA of the CDR3 is TGTGCCAGCAGTGAGCGTGGAAACACCATATATTTT.